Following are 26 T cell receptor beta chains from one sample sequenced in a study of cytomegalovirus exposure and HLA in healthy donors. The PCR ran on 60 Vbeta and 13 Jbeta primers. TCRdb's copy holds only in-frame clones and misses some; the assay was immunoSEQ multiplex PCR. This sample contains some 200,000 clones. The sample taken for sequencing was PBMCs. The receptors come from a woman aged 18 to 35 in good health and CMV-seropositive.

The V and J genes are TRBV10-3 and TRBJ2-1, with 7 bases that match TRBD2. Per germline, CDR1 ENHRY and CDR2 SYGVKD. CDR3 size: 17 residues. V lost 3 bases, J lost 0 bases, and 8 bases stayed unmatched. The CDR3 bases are TGTGCCATCAGTGAACCCCTCGGGAGGAGCTCCTACAATGAGCAGTTCTTC. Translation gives CAISEPLGRSSYNEQFF.

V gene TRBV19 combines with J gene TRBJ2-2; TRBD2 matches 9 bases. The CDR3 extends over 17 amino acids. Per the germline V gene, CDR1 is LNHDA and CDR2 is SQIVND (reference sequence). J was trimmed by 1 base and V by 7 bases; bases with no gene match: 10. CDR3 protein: CASTVGASGVNTGELFF. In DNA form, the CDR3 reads TGTGCCAGTACCGTCGGGGCTAGCGGGGTGAACACCGGGGAGCTGTTTTTT.

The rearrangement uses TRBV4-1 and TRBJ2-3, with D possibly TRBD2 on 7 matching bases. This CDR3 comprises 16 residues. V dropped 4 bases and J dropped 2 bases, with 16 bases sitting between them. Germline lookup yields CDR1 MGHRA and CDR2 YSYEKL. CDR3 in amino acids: CASSPWKGGDTDTQYF. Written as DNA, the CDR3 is TGCGCCAGCAGCCCATGGAAGGGGGGGGACACAGATACGCAGTATTTT.

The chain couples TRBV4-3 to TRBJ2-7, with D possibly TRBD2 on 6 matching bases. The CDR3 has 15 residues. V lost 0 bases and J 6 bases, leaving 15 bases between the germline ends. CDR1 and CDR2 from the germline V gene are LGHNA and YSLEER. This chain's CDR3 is CASSQEYGLMSEQYF. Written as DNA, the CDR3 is TGCGCCAGCAGCCAAGAGTATGGACTAATGAGCGAGCAGTACTTC.

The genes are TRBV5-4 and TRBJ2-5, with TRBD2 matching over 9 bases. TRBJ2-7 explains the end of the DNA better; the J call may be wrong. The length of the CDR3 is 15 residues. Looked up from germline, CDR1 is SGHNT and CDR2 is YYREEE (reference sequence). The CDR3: CASSLASGKPYEQYF. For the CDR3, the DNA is TGTGCCAGCAGCTTGGCTAGCGGGAAGCCCTACGAGCAGTACTTC.

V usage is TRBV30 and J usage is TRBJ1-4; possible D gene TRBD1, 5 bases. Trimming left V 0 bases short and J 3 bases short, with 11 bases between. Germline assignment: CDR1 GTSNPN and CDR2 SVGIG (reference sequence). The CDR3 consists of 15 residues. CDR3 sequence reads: CAWSVRRGSNEKLFF. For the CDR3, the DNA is TGTGCCTGGAGTGTACGGAGGGGATCTAATGAAAAACTGTTTTTT.

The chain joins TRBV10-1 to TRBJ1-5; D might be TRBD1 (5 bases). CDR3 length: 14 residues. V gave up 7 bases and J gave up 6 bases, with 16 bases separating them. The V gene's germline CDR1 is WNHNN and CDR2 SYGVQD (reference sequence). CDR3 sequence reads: CASIWPQGGQPQHF. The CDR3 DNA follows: TGCGCCAGCATTTGGCCCCAGGGAGGTCAGCCCCAGCATTTT.

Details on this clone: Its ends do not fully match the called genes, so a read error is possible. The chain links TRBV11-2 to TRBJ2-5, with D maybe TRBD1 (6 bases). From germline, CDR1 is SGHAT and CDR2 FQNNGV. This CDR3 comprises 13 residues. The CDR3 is CASSLAHYGQIDF. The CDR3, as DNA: TGTGCCAGCAGCTTAGCCCATTACGGACAGATCGACTTC.

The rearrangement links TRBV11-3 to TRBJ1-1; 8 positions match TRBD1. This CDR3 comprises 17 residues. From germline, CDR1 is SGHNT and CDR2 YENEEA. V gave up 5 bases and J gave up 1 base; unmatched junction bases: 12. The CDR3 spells CASSPRGGTGPNTEAFF. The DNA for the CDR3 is TGTGCCAGCAGCCCTAGAGGGGGGACAGGACCGAACACTGAAGCTTTCTTT.

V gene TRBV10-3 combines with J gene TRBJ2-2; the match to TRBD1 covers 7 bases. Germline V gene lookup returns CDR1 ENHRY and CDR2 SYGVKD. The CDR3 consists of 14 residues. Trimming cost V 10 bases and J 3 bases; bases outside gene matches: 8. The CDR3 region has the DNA TGTGCCACACGAAAAGGGGGCGACACCGGGGAGCTGTTTTTT. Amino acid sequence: CATRKGGDTGELFF.

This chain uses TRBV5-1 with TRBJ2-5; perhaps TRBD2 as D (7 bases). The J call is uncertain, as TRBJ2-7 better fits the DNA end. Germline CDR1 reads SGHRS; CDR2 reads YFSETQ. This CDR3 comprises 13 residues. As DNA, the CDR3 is TGCGCCAGCAGCTTGAGGGGGGGCCACGAGCAGTACTTC. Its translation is CASSLRGGHEQYF.

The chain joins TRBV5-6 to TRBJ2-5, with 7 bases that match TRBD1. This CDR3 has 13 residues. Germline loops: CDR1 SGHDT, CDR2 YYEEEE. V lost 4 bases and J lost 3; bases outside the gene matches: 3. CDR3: CASSDDREETQYF. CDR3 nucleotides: TGTGCCAGCAGCGATGACAGGGAAGAGACCCAGTACTTC. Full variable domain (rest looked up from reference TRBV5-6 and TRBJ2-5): DAGVTQSPTHLIKTRGQQVTLRCSPKSGHDTVSWYQQALGQGPQFIFQYYEEEERQRGNFPDRFSGHQFPNYSSELNVNALLLGDSALYLCASSDDREETQYFGPGTRLLVL.

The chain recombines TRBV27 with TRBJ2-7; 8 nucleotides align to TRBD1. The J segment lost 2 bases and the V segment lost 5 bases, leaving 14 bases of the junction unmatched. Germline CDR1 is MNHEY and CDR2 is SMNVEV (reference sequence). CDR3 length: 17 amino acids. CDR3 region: CASSHPNIGQGPYEQYF. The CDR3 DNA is TGTGCCAGCAGTCACCCGAACATCGGACAGGGCCCCTACGAGCAGTACTTC.

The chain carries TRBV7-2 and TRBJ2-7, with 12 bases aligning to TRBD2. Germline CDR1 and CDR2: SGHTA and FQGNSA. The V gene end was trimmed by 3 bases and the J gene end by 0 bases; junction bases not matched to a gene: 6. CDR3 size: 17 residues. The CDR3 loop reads CASSLKLAGGSSYEQYF. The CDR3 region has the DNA TGTGCCAGCAGCTTGAAACTAGCGGGAGGATCCTCCTACGAGCAGTACTTC.

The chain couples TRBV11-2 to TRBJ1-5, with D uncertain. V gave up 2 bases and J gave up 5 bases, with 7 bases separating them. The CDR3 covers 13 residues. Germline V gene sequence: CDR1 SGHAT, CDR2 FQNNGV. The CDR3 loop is CASSLTGDQPQHF. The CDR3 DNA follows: TGTGCCAGCAGCTTAACCGGGGATCAGCCCCAGCATTTT.

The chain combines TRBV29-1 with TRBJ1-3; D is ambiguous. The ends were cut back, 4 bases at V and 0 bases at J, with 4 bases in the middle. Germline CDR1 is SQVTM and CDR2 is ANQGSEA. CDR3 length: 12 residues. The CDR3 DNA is TGCAGCGTTGCAATCTCTGGAAACACCATATATTTT. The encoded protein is CSVAISGNTIYF.

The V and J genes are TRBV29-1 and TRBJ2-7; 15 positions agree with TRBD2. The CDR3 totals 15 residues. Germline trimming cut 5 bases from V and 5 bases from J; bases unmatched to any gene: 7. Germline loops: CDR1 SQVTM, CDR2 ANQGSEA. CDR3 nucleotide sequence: TGCAGCGTTTTTGGACTAGCGGGAGGGCCTGACGAGCAGTACTTC. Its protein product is CSVFGLAGGPDEQYF.

Written as DNA, the CDR3 is TGTGCCAGCAGCTTAGGAACTAGCGGGGGCCACACAGATACGCAGTATTTT. This encodes CASSLGTSGGHTDTQYF. The V and J genes are TRBV7-9 and TRBJ2-3; TRBD2 aligns across 11 bases. V was clipped by 1 base and J by 2 bases; unmatched bases: 5. Germline values: CDR1 SEHNR, CDR2 FQNEAQ (reference sequence). The CDR3 is 17 residues long.

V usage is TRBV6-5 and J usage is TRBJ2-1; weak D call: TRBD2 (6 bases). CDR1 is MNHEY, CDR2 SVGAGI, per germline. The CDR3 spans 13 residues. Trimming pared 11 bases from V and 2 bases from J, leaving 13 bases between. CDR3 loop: CASGTETYNEQFF. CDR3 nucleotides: TGTGCCTCCGGGACTGAGACCTACAATGAGCAGTTCTTC.

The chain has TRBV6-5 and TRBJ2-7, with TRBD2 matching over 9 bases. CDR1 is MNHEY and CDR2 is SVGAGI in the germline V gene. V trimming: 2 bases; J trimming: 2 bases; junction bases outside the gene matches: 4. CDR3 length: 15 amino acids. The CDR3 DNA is TGTGCCAGCAGTTACGCGGGGACTAGCACCTACGAGCAGTACTTC. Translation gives CASSYAGTSTYEQYF.

The CDR3 region is CASGFTTADRGHQPQHF. Written as DNA, the CDR3 is TGTGCTAGTGGCTTCACGACCGCCGACAGGGGGCATCAGCCCCAGCATTTT. The V gene is TRBV12-5, the J gene TRBJ1-5; 10 nucleotides match TRBD1. V dropped 6 bases and J dropped 5; count of bases not matched to a gene: 13. Germline loops: CDR1 LGHNT, CDR2 FRNRAP. The CDR3 consists of 17 residues.

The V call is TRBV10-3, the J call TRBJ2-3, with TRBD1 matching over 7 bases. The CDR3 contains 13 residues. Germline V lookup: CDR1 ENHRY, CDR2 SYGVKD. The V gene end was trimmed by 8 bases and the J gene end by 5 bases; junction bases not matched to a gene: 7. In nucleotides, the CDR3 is TGTGCCATCGGGGACAGTTCTGGAGATACGCAGTATTTT. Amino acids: CAIGDSSGDTQYF.

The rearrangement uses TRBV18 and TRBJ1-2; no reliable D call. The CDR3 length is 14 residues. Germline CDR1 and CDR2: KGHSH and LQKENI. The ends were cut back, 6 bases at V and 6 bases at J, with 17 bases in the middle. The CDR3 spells CASSSSYSSNGYTF. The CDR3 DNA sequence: TGTGCCAGCTCCTCTTCCTACTCGTCAAATGGCTACACCTTC.

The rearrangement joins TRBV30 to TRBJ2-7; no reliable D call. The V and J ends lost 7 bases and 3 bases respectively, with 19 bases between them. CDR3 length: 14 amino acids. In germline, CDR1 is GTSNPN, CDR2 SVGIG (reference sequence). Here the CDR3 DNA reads TGTGCCTCGGCAGGCACACCGTTTATCTACGAGCAGTACTTC. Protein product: CASAGTPFIYEQYF.

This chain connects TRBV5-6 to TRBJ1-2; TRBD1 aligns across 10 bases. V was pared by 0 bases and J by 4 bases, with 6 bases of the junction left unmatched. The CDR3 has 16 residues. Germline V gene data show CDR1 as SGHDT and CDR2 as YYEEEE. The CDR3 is CASSLGDRGIGYGYTF. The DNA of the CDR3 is TGTGCCAGCAGCTTGGGGGACAGGGGAATAGGCTATGGCTACACCTTC.

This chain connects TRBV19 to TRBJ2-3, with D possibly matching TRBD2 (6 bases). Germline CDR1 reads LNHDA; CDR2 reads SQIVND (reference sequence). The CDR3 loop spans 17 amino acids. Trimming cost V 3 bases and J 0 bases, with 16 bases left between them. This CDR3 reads CASSIYGGSTSTDTQYF. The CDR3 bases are TGTGCCAGTAGTATTTATGGGGGGTCAACTAGCACAGATACGCAGTATTTT.